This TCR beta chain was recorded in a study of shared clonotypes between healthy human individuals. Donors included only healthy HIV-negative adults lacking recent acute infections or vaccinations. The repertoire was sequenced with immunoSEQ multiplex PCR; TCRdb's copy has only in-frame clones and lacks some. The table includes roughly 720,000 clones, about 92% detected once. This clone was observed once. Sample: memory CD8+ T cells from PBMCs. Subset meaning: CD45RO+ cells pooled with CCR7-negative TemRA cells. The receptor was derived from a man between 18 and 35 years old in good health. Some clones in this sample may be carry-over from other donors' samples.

CDR3 sequence (DNA): TGTGCCAGCAGTCAAGCCGGGACAGGGTTTTGGGAGCAGTACTTC. Its protein product is CASSQAGTGFWEQYF. The chain couples TRBV27 to TRBJ2-7, with 9 bases aligning to TRBD1. CDR1 and CDR2 (germline): MNHEY, SMNVEV (reference sequence). The V gene end was trimmed by 5 bases and the J gene end by 7 bases; junction bases not matched to a gene: 12. This CDR3 is built from 15 residues.